This entry describes one T cell receptor beta chain. Its antigen is not known. This CDR3 contains 17 residues. J was trimmed by 5 bases and V by 6 bases; bases with no gene match: 10. Germline V gives CDR1 MNHEY, CDR2 SMNVEV (reference sequence). These data are taken from a study of T cell repertoires in cytomegalovirus infection. Study context: HLA-B-restricted CMV epitopes that are well studied were used alongside recently identified HLA-C-restricted ones.

TCRdb passed the reads through MiXCR, listing each CDR3 protein once. The table includes around 750,000 distinct CDR3 sequences, approximately 32% detected once. This chain links TRBV27 with TRBJ2-1; 13 bases match TRBD2. The clonotype originates from a human donor in good health (CMV status not recorded). Some clones in this sample may be carry-over from other donors' samples. The source material was cultured CD8+ T cells from PBMCs, sampled from culture after CMV antigen stimulation. CDR3 sequence reads: CASSWTSGGLIHNEQFF. In DNA, the CDR3 is TGTGCCAGCAGCTGGACTAGCGGGGGTCTCATACACAATGAGCAGTTCTTC.